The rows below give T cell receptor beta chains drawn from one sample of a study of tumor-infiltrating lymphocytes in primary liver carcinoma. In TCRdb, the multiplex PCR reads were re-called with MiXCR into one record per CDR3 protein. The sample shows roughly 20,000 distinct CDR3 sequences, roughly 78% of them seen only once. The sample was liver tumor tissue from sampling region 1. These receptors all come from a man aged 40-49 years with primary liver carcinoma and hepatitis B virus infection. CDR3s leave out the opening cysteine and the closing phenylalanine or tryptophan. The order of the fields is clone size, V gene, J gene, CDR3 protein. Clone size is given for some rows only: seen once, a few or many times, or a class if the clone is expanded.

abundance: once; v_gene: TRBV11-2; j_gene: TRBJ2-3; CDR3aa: ASSTGTSGIDTQY
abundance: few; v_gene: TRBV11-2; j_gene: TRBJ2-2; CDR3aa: ASSLALGRASTGELF
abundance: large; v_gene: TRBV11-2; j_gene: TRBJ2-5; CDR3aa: ASSLVLEETQY
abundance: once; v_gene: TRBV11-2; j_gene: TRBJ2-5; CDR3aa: ASSLTAGGSVEIQY
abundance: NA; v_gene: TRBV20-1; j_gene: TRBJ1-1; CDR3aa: SVRTVPYTEAF
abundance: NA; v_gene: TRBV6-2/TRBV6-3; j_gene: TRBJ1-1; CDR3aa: ARSYLELNIEAF
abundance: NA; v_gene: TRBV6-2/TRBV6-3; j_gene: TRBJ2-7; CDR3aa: TGSYHLDRAYGQY
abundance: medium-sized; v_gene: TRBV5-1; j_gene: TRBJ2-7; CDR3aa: ASSFDMDPGGGYEQY
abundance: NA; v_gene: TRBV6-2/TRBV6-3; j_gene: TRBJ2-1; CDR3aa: ASRRLAGANYNEHF
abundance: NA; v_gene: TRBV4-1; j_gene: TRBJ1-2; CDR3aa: VGSQGDRNYVYT
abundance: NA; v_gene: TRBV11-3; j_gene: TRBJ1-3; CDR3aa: VSSLYGAGNTTY
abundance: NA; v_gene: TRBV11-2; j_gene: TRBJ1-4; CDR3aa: ASSLDGFANGKLF
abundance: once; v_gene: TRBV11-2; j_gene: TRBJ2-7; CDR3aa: ASSLSSAITYEQY
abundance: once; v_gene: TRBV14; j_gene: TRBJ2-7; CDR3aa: ASSHGGRIYEEY
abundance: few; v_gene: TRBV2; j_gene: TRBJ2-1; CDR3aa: ASSTREDEQF
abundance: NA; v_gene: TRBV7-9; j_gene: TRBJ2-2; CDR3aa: TSSLEGVDGELF
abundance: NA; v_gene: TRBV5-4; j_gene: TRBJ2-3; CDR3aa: ASRPGITLDTQY
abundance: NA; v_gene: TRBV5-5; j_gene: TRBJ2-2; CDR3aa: ASVVRDTGELF
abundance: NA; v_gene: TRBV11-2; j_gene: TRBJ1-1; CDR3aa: TSCLVPGAEAF
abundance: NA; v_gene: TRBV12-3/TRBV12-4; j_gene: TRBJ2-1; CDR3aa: ASSSLLAGTNKQF
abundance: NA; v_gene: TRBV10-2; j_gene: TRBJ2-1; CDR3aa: ASNEISSYNEQF
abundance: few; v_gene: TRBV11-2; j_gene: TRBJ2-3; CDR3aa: TSGLVAGTGGKTDTRY
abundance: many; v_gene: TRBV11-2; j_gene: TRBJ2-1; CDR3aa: ASSPPPGQVVSRRDTEQF
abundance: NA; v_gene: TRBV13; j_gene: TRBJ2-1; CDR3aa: VSSPPTGTSDRNVNEQF
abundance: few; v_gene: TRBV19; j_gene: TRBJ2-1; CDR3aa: ASSLSTLSSYNEQF
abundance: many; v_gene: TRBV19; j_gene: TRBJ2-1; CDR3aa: ASSPPFPSGSNEQF
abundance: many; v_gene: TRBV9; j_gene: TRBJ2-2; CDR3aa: ASSVAGQRTGELF
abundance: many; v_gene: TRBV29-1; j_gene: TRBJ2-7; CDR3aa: SVEDSYEQY
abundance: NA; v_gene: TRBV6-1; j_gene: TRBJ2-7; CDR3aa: ASSVARGSYDQY
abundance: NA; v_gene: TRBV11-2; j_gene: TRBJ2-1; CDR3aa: VSSYTSVHLYNEQF
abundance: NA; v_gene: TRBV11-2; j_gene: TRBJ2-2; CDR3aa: VSSLTLGGANIGELF
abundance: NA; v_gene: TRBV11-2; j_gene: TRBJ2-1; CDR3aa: TSSLYRLVSEHF
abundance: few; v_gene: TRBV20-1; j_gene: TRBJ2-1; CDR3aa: SAFGTENSYNEQF
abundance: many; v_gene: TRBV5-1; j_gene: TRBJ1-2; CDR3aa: ASSLVYDRIYGYT
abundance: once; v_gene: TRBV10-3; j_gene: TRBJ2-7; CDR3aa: AISESSRQTYKQY
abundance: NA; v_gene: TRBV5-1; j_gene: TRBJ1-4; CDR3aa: ACSFGQSANEKLV
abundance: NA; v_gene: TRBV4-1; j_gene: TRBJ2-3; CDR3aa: ATRGGGDDRFTDTQY
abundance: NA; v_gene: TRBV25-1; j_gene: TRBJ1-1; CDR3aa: PSSGQMNTEAF
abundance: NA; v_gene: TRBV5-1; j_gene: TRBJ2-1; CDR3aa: ASSPRLAGGSEQL
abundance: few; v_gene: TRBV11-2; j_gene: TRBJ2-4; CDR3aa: ASSLDGWGRNIQY
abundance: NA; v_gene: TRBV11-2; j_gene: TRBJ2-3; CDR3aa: ASSESSGTQY
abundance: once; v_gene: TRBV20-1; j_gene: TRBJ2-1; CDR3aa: SAYIYNEQF
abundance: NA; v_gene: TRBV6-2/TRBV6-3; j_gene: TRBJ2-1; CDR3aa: ASIPGQGAGKQF
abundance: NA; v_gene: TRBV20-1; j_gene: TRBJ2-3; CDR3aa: SARDVLTSIGTDTQY